These T cell receptor beta chains were read from a single sample in a study of T cells expressing NK-cell markers. TCRdb reprocessed the 5' RACE reads and reports one entry per CDR3 protein, with no DNA. The table lists approximately 550,000 distinct CDR3 sequences. The source material was blood T cells: a sorted CD56 or NKG2C T cell subset, CD4+ or CD8+ T cells, or bulk PBMC T cells (not recorded which). These receptors were taken from a young man in good health. Both conserved end residues are part of each CDR3.

CDR3: CASSVLAGSNTGELFF
length: 16
V: TRBV7-3
J: TRBJ2-2

CDR3: CASSLALRPTEQFF
length: 14
V: TRBV7-8
J: TRBJ2-1

CDR3: CALQDGNYGYTF
length: 12
V: TRBV19
J: TRBJ1-2

CDR3: CATPTPGQARETQYF
length: 15
V: TRBV7-9
J: TRBJ2-5

CDR3: CASSQDLSGYGYTF
length: 14
V: TRBV3-1
J: TRBJ1-2

CDR3: CASSTEGRIMDTEAFF
length: 16
V: TRBV7-2
J: TRBJ1-1

CDR3: CSVEGGQGASYNEQFF
length: 16
V: TRBV29-1
J: TRBJ2-1

CDR3: CASTFGGTSTDTQYF
length: 15
V: TRBV12-3/TRBV12-4
J: TRBJ2-3

CDR3: CASSLAHGRQETQYF
length: 15
V: TRBV12-3/TRBV12-4
J: TRBJ2-5

CDR3: CASSFGRGTEAFF
length: 13
V: TRBV12-3/TRBV12-4
J: TRBJ1-1

CDR3: CASSKPGTIEAFF
length: 13
V: TRBV6-1
J: TRBJ1-1

CDR3: CASRMVGGETQYF
length: 13
V: TRBV3-1
J: TRBJ2-5

CDR3: CASSLGLTGRDTGELFF
length: 17
V: TRBV7-2
J: TRBJ2-2

CDR3: CASSLGGRAAATQYF
length: 15
V: TRBV12-3/TRBV12-4
J: TRBJ2-3

CDR3: CASSFRQLAPSGANVLTF
length: 18
V: TRBV5-5
J: TRBJ2-6

CDR3: CASSSGTGTNGYTF
length: 14
V: TRBV5-1
J: TRBJ1-2

CDR3: CASSEWSSGSYNEQFF
length: 16
V: TRBV6-4
J: TRBJ2-1

CDR3: CSPDQGENEQFF
length: 12
V: TRBV29-1
J: TRBJ2-1

CDR3: CSVRPLPGTQYF
length: 12
V: TRBV29-1
J: TRBJ2-5

CDR3: CASRTGLAGRLETQYF
length: 16
V: TRBV12-3/TRBV12-4
J: TRBJ2-5